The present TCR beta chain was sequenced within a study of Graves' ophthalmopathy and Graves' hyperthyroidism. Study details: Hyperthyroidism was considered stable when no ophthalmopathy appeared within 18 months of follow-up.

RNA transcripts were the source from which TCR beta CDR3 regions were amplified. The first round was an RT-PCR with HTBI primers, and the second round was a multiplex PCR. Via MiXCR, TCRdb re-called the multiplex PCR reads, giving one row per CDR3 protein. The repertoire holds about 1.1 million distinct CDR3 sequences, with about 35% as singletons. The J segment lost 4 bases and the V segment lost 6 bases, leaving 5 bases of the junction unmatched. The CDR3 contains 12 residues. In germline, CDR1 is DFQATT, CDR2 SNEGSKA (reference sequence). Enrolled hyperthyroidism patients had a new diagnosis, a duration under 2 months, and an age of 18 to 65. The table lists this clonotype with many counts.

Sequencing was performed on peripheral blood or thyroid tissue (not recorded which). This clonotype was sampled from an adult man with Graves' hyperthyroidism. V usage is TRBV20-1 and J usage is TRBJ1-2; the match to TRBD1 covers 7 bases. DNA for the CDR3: TGCAGTGCCGGTACAGGGGCCTATGGCTACACCTTC. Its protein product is CSAGTGAYGYTF.